This T cell receptor (beta chain) comes out of a study of CD8 T cells in ankylosing spondylitis. Study-wide results and limits: It was reported that disease-linked clones were significantly enriched in matched ankylosing spondylitis synovial fluid. Seemingly characteristic of ankylosing spondylitis blood was a TCR beta motif consisting of under 10 highly homologous variants.

The CDR3 is made up of 13 amino acids. Trimming removed 4 bases from V and 8 bases from J, with 14 bases in between. Germline V gene lookup returns CDR1 LGHDT and CDR2 YNNKEL (reference sequence). This clonotype has ten or more counts. Antigen specificity is unknown. TCRdb fed the 5' RACE reads into MiXCR, producing one record per CDR3 protein. The repertoire holds 150,000 to 200,000 distinct CDR3 sequences, with 10% to 15% as singletons. V and J are TRBV3-1 and TRBJ2-5; no reliable D call. The source material was blood, either unsorted or a sorted T cell fraction (not recorded which). This TCR was recovered from a female donor with ankylosing spondylitis or in good health (not recorded which). The CDR3 sequence: CASSRYEIFTQYF. CDR3 in DNA: TGTGCCAGCAGCCGTTACGAGATTTTTACCCAGTACTTC.